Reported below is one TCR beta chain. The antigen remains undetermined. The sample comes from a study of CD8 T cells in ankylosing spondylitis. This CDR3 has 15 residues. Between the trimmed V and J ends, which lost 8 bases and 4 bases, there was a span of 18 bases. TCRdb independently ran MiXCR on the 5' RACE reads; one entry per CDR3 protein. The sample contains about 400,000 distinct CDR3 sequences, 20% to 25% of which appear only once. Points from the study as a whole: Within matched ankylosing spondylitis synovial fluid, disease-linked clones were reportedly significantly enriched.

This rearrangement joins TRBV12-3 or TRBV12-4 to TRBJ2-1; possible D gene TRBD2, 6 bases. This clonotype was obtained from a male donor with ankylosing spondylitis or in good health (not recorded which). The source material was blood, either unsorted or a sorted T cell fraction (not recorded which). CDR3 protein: CASRPPPEGYNEQFF. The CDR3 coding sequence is TGTGCCAGCCGTCCCCCCCCGGAGGGGTACAATGAGCAGTTCTTC.